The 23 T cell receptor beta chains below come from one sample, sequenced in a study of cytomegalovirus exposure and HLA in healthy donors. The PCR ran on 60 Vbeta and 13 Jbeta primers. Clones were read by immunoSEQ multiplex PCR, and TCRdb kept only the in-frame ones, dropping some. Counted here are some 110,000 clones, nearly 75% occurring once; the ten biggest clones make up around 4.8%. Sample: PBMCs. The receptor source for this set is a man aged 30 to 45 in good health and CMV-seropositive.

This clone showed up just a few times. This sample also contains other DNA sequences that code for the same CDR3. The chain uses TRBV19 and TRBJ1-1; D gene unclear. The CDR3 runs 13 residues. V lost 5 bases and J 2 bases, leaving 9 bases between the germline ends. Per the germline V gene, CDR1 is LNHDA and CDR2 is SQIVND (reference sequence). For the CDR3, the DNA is TGTGCCAGTAGTCCCGCGGCTAACACTGAAGCTTTCTTT. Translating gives CASSPAANTEAFF. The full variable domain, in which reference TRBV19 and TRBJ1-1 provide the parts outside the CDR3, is DGGITQSPKYLFRKEGQNVTLSCEQNLNHDAMYWYRQDPGQGLRLIYYSQIVNDFQKGDIAEGYSVSREKKESFPLTVTSAQKNPTAFYLCASSPAANTEAFFGQGTRLTVV.

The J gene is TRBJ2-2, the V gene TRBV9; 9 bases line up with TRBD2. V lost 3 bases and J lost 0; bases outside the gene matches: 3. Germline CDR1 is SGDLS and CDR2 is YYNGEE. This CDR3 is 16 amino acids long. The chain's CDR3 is CASSGSGGSNTGELFF. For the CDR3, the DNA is TGTGCCAGCAGCGGTAGCGGGGGTTCGAACACCGGGGAGCTGTTTTTT.

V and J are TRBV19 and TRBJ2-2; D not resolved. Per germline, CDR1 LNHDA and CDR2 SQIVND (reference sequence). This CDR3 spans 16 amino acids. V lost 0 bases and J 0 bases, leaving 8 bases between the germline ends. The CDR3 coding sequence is TGTGCCAGTAGTATAGATAGTTGGTCGAACACCGGGGAGCTGTTTTTT. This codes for CASSIDSWSNTGELFF.

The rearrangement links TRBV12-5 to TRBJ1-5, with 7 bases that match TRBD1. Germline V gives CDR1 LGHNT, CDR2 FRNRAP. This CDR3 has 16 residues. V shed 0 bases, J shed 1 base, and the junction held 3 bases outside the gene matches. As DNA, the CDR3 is TGTGCTAGTGGTTTGGTAACACAGGGGAGCAATCAGCCCCAGCATTTT. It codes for CASGLVTQGSNQPQHF.

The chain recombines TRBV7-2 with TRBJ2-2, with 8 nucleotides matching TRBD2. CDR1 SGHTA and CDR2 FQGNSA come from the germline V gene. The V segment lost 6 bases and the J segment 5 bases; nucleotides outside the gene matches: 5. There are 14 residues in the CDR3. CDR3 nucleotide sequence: TGTGCCAGCAGATCGGGGGGGGATACCGGGGAGCTGTTTTTT. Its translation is CASRSGGDTGELFF.

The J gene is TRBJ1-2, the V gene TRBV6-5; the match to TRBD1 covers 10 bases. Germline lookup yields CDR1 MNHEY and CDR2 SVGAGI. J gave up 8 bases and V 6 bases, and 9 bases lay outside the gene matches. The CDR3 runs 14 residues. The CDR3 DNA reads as TGTGCCAGCAGCTCATTGACAGGGGGCGGAGGCTACACCTTC. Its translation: CASSSLTGGGGYTF.

CDR3 sequence: CASSLGAPASGADTQYF. CDR3 DNA sequence: TGTGCCAGCAGCTTAGGAGCCCCGGCTAGCGGAGCAGATACGCAGTATTTT. The rearrangement joins TRBV7-2 to TRBJ2-3; 7 bases fit TRBD2. J gave up 4 bases and V 1 base, and 11 bases lay outside the gene matches. From germline, CDR1 is SGHTA and CDR2 FQGNSA. The CDR3 consists of 17 residues. Supplemented by reference TRBV7-2 and TRBJ2-3, the full variable domain reads GAGVSQSPSNKVTEKGKDVELRCDPISGHTALYWYRQSLGQGLEFLIYFQGNSAPDKSGLPSDRFSAERTGGSVSTLTIQRTQQEDSAVYLCASSLGAPASGADTQYFGPGTRLTVL.

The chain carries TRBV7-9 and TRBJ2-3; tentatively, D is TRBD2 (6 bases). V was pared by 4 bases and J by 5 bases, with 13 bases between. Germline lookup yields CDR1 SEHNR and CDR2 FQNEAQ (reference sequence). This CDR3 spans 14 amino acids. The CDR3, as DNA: TGTGCCAGCAGCTCCTGGGGAGGAGGAGATACGCAGTATTTT. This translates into CASSSWGGGDTQYF.

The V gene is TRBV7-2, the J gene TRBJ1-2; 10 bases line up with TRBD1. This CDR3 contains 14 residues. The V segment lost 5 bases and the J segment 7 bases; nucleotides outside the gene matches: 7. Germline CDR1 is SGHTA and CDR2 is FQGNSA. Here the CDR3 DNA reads TGTGCCAGCAGCCCCCGACAGGGGGCGCGTGGCTACACCTTC. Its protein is CASSPRQGARGYTF.

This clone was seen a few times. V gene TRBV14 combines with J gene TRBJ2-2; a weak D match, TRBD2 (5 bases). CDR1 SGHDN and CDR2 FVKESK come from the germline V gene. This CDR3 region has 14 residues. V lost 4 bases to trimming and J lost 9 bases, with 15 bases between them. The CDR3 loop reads CASSPGIFGRELFF. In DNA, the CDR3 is TGTGCCAGCAGCCCCGGGATTTTCGGCCGGGAGCTGTTTTTT.

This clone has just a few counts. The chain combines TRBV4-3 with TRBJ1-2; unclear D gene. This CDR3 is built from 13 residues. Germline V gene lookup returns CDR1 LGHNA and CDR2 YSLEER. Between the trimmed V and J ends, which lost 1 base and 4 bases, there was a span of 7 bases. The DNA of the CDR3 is TGCGCCAGCAGCCAAGGCGTCGGCTATGGCTACACCTTC. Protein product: CASSQGVGYGYTF.

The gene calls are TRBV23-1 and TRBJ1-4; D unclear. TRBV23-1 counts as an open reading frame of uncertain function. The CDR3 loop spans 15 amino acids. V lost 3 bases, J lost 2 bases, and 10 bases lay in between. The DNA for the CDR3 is TGCGCCAGCAGTCAGTCAAGCCGGACTAATGAAAAACTGTTTTTT. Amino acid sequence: CASSQSSRTNEKLFF.

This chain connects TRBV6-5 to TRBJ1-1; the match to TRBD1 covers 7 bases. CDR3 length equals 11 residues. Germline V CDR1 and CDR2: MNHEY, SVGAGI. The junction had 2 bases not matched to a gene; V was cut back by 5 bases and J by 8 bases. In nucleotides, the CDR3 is TGTGCCAGCAGTCGGGACAGAGAAGCTTTCTTT. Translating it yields CASSRDREAFF.

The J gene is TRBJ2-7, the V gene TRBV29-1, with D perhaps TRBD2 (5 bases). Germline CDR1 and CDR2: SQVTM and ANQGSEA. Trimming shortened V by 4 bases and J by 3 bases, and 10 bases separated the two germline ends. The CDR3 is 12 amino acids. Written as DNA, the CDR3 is TGCAGCGTTGGTCGAGGGCACTACGAGCAGTACTTC. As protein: CSVGRGHYEQYF.

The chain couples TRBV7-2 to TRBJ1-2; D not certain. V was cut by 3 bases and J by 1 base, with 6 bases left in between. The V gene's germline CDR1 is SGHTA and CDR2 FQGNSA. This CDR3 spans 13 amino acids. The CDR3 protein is CASSFEVNYGYTF. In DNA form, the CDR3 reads TGTGCCAGCAGCTTCGAGGTTAACTATGGCTACACCTTC.

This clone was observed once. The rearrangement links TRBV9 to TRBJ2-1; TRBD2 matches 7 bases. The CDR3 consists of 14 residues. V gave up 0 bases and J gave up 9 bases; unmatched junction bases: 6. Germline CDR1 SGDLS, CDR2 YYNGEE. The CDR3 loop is CASSVGDYLAEQFF. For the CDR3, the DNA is TGTGCCAGCAGCGTAGGGGACTATCTTGCTGAGCAGTTCTTC. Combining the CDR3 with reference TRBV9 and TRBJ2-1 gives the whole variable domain DSGVTQTPKHLITATGQRVTLRCSPRSGDLSVYWYQQSLDQGLQFLIQYYNGEERAKGNILERFSAQQFPDLHSELNLSSLELGDSALYFCASSVGDYLAEQFFGPGTRLTVL.

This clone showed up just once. The CDR3 protein is CASSFDTGDTEAFF. CDR3 sequence (DNA): TGCGCCAGCAGCTTCGACACAGGGGACACTGAAGCTTTCTTT. The chain uses TRBV5-1 and TRBJ1-1, with TRBD1 matching 7 bases. Germline CDR1 is SGHRS and CDR2 is YFSETQ. J gave up 3 bases and V 2 bases, and 4 bases lay outside the gene matches. CDR3 length: 14 residues.

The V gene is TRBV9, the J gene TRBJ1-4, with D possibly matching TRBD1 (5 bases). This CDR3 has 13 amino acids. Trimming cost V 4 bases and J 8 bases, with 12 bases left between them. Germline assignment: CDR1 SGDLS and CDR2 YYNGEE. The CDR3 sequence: CASSQEQGEKLFF. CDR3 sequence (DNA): TGTGCCAGCAGCCAGGAGCAGGGCGAAAAACTGTTTTTT.

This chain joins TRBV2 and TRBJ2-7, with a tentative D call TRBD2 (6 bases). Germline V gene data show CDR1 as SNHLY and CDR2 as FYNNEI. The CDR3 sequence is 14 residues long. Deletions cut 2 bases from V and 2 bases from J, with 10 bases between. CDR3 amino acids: CASSERRGPYEQYF. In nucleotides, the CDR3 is TGTGCCAGCAGTGAAAGGAGGGGACCCTACGAGCAGTACTTC.

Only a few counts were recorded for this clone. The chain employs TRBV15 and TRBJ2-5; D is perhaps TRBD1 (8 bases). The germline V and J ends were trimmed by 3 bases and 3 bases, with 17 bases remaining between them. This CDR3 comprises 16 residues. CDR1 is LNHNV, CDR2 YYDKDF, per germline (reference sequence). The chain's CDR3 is CATSRGGTGGEETQYF. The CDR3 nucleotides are TGTGCCACCAGCAGGGGGGGGACAGGTGGGGAAGAGACCCAGTACTTC.

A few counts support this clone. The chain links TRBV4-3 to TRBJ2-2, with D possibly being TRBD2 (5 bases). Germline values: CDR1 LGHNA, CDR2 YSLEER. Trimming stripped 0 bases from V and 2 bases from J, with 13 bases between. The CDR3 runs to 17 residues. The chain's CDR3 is CASSQDARRDNTGELFF. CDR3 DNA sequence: TGCGCCAGCAGCCAAGACGCCCGACGGGATAACACCGGGGAGCTGTTTTTT.

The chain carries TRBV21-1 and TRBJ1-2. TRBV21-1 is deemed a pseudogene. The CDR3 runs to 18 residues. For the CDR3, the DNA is TGTGCCAGCAGCAAGTTAGGCCCGGGTTGGCCCTATAACTATGGCTACACCTTC. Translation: CASSKLGPGWPYNYGYTF.

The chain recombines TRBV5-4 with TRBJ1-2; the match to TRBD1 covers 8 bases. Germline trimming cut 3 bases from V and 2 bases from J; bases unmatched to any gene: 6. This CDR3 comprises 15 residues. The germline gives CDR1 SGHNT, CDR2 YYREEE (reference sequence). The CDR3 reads CASSSHDRGNYGYTF. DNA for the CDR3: TGTGCCAGCAGCTCCCACGACAGGGGAAACTATGGCTACACCTTC.